The TCR beta chain described here comes from a study of human T cells and chemical hapten exposure. Time point indicated: pre-sensitization, week 0. Treatment here: therapeutic diphenylcyclopropenone sensitization with weekly scalp DPC. The CDR3 loop spans 14 amino acids. Germline CDR1 is LGHNT and CDR2 is FRNRAP. J lost 7 bases, V lost 4 bases, and 6 bases had no gene match. This clonotype was recorded a few times. What it recognizes is unknown. TCRdb passed the RACE reads through MiXCR, listing each CDR3 protein once. The data show 35,000 to 50,000 distinct CDR3 sequences, about 10% seen once. Study-level findings and limits: TCRs above 1 in 1000 frequency did not change with DPC sensitization.

The chain joins TRBV12-5 to TRBJ2-1; 8 bases align to TRBD1. The sequence came from a man aged 30 to 39 with alopecia areata. Some clones in this sample may be carry-over from other donors' samples. The sequences come from whole blood, collected in connection with sensitization to the hapten diphenylcyclopropenone (DPC). The chain's CDR3 is CASGSTDRVNEQFF. CDR3 DNA sequence: TGTGCTAGTGGTTCCACGGACAGGGTAAATGAGCAGTTCTTC.